This T cell receptor beta chain was documented in a study of spatial heterogeneity in lung cancer. Study details: Combinations of a unique TCR and a UMI were tallied in raw reads, and on average each appeared more than ten times.

The CDR3 contains 15 residues. Germline CDR1 reads LGHDT; CDR2 reads YNNKEL (reference sequence). Unmatched junction bases numbered 4, after V lost 5 bases and J lost 4 bases. Unique molecular identifiers, one per molecule, were present on every TCR cDNA molecule. TCRdb reprocessed the 5' RACE reads via MiXCR and lists one record per CDR3 protein. The table shows some 100,000 distinct CDR3 sequences, with over 8.5% occurring only once. The time point was: sample taken at primary tumor resection. Whole RNA, which was extracted from tumor, nontumor lung tissue or frozen PBMC, was sequenced without any cell sorting. Study outcomes and limitations: Ubiquitous expanded tumor TCRs showed up in blood more at resection than follow-up.

The sample holds a few counts of this clonotype. No antigen is known for it. The chain couples TRBV3-1 to TRBJ2-2; 10 positions agree with TRBD2. This specimen consisted of PBMCs, obtained at surgery. This TCR was sampled from a male donor with early-stage non-small cell lung cancer. CDR3 residues: CASSGSGRGTGELFF. CDR3 DNA sequence: TGTGCCAGCAGCGGAAGCGGGAGGGGCACCGGGGAGCTGTTTTTT.